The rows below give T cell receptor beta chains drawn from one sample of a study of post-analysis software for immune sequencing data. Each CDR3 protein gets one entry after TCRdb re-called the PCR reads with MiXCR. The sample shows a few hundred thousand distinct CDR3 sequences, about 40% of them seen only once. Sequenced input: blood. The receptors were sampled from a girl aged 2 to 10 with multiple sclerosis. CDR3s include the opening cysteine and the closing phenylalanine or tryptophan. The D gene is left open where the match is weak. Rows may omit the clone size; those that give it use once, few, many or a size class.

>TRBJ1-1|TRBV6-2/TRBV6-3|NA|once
CASSEMNTEAFF
TGTGCCAGCAGTGAGATGAACACTGAAGCTTTCTTT
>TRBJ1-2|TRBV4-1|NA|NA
CASSHRPANYGYTF
TGCGCCAGCAGTCATCGTCCAGCTAACTATGGCTACACCTTC
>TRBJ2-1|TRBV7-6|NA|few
CASSCYLADNEQFF
TGTGCCAGCAGCTGCTATCTAGCCGACAATGAGCAGTTCTTC
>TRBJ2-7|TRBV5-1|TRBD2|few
CASSTYSGNSYEQYF
TGCGCCAGCAGCACCTATAGCGGGAACTCCTACGAGCAGTACTTC
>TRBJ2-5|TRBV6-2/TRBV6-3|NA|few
CASSYSPWLAGTQETQYF
TGTGCCAGCAGTTACTCGCCTTGGCTAGCCGGAACCCAAGAGACCCAGTACTTC
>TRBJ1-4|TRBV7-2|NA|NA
CASSILGWGEAKEKLFF
TGTGCCAGCAGCATCCTTGGTTGGGGGGAGGCGAAGGAAAAACTGTTTTTT
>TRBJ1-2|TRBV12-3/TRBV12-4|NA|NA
CASSFTRPYGYTF
TGTGCCAGCAGTTTTACCCGTCCCTATGGCTACACCTTC
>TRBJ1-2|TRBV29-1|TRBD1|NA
CSTAGTGGALGYTF
TGCAGCACTGCCGGGACAGGGGGCGCATTGGGCTACACCTTC
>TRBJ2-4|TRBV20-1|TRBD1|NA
CSARDGTGKNIQYF
TGCAGTGCTAGAGACGGGACAGGGAAAAACATTCAGTACTTC
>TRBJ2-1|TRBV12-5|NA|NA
CASGLVLSGPYNEQFF
TGTGCTAGTGGTTTGGTACTCAGCGGGCCCTACAATGAGCAGTTCTTC
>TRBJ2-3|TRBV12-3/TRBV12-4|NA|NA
CASSLGRADAQYF
TGTGCCAGCAGTTTAGGCAGGGCAGATGCGCAGTATTTT
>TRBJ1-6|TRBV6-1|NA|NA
CASSPQAGTLGRDSPLHF
TGTGCCAGCAGCCCCCAAGCCGGGACCCTCGGCAGGGATTCACCCCTCCACTTT
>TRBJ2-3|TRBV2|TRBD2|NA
CASSPERGETDTQYF
TGTGCCAGCAGCCCGGAGCGGGGGGAGACAGATACGCAGTATTTT
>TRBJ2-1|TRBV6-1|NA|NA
CASIKPDSYNEQFF
TGTGCCAGCATCAAGCCGGACAGCTACAATGAGCAGTTCTTC
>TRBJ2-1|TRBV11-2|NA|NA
CASSFPPRVLFF
TGTGCCAGCAGCTTCCCCCCACGGGTGTTGTTCTTC
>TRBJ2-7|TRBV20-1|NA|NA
CSARDVQRTYEQYF
TGCAGTGCTAGAGATGTACAGAGGACCTACGAGCAGTACTTC
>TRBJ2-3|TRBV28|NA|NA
CASSFVSDTQYF
TGTGCCAGCAGTTTCGTGTCAGATACGCAGTATTTT
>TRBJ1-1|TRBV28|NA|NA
CASSPWDYSRNTEAFF
TGTGCCAGCAGTCCATGGGACTACAGCCGGAACACTGAAGCTTTCTTT
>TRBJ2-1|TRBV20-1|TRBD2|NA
CSATGLADNEQFF
TGCAGTGCGACGGGACTAGCGGACAATGAGCAGTTCTTC
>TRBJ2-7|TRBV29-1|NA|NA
CSVEGGHSSYREQYF
TGCAGCGTTGAAGGGGGTCACTCATCCTATCGGGAGCAGTACTTC
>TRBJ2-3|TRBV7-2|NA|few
CASSYHSGARDTQYF
TGTGCCAGCAGCTACCACTCGGGGGCGAGAGATACGCAGTATTTT
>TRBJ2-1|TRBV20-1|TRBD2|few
CSARTSFRRAGVGNEQFF
TGCAGTGCTAGGACGTCGTTTCGTCGAGCGGGGGTGGGCAATGAGCAGTTCTTC
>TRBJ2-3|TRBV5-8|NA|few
CASSLWLANTDTQYF
TGTGCCAGCAGCTTGTGGCTAGCTAACACAGATACGCAGTATTTT
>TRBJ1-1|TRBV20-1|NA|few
CSAKNMLRAANTEAFF
TGCAGTGCTAAGAACATGCTCAGGGCAGCGAACACTGAAGCTTTCTTT
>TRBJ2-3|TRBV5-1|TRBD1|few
CASSLARGSTDTQYF
TGCGCCAGCAGCTTGGCCAGGGGGAGCACAGATACGCAGTATTTT
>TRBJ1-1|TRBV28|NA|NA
CASKDPNTEAFF
TGTGCCAGCAAAGATCCTAACACTGAAGCTTTCTTT
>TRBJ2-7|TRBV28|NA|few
CASSLTPDRTYEQYF
TGTGCCAGCAGTTTGACACCCGACAGGACCTACGAGCAGTACTTC
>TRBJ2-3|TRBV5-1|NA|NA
CASSLSVDTQYF
TGCGCCAGCAGCTTGTCAGTAGATACGCAGTATTTT
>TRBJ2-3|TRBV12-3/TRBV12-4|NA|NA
CASILTTVGGTDTQYF
TGTGCCAGCATCCTAACCACGGTCGGGGGCACAGATACGCAGTATTTT
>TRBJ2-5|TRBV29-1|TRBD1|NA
CSVGMKTGVETQYF
TGCAGCGTGGGCATGAAGACAGGGGTGGAGACCCAGTACTTC
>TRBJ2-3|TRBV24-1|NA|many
CATSVPSTDTQYF
TGTGCCACCAGTGTCCCGAGCACAGATACGCAGTATTTT
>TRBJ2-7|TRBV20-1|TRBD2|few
CSAFRTSGIAYEQYF
TGCAGTGCTTTCAGGACTAGCGGGATTGCCTACGAGCAGTACTTC
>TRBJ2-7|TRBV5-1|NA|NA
CASSLGVSSEQYF
TGCGCCAGCAGCTTGGGAGTCTCCTCGGAGCAGTACTTC
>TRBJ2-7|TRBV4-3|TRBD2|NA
CASSPGLAGGISYEQYF
TGCGCCAGCAGCCCAGGACTAGCGGGAGGTATCTCCTACGAGCAGTACTTC